One and the same sample provided the 9 T cell receptor beta chains below, sequenced in a study of CD8 T cells in Susac syndrome. The RNA input was 0.5 to 1 ug, and it was reverse transcribed with random hexamers. Each CDR3 protein gets one entry after TCRdb re-called the immunoSEQ multiplex PCR reads with MiXCR. The data hold 75,000 to 95,000 distinct CDR3 sequences, with roughly 95% observed a single time. What was sequenced was CD8+ T cells from PBMCs. These receptors came from a human donor with Susac syndrome.

V gene TRBV6-5 combines with J gene TRBJ1-1; maybe TRBD1 (6 bases). This CDR3 has 13 residues. V was clipped by 2 bases and J by 12 bases, with 16 bases between them. Germline CDR1 MNHEY, CDR2 SVGAGI. The CDR3 reads CASSYSRAGESFF. CDR3 nucleotides: TGTGCCAGCAGTTACAGCCGGGCAGGGGAGTCTTTCTTT.

This clonotype has only one observation. The chain couples TRBV29-1 to TRBJ2-5, with TRBD2 matching 9 bases. Germline CDR1 SQVTM, CDR2 ANQGSEA. V dropped 5 bases and J dropped 5; count of bases not matched to a gene: 6. CDR3 size: 13 residues. CDR3 region: CSVLSSGGETQYF. CDR3 DNA: TGCAGCGTTCTGTCCAGCGGGGGGGAGACCCAGTACTTC.

This chain joins TRBV5-1 and TRBJ1-1; D is possibly TRBD1 (6 bases). This CDR3 region has 14 residues. Trimming shortened V by 9 bases and J by 0 bases, and 15 bases separated the two germline ends. Germline-derived CDR1 and CDR2 are SGHRS and YFSETQ. The CDR3 protein is CATSPGTLNTEAFF. In DNA form, the CDR3 reads TGCGCCACCTCCCCGGGGACATTGAACACTGAAGCTTTCTTT.

The chain recombines TRBV12-3 or TRBV12-4 with TRBJ1-2, with D unclear. CDR3 size: 14 residues. Trimming stripped 2 bases from V and 5 bases from J, with 12 bases between. CDR3 sequence (DNA): TGTGCCAGCAGTTTAACCGACCCCGGTTATGGCTACACCTTC. Translation gives CASSLTDPGYGYTF.

This chain links TRBV20-1 with TRBJ2-5; TRBD2 is a possible D gene (5 bases). The CDR3 loop spans 12 amino acids. Trimming pared 5 bases from V and 0 bases from J, leaving 7 bases between. Germline loops: CDR1 DFQATT, CDR2 SNEGSKA (reference sequence). The CDR3 bases are TGCAGTGCTTTGGACTACCAAGAGACCCAGTACTTC. It specifies CSALDYQETQYF.

As DNA, the CDR3 is TGTGCCAGCAGTCGGAATCAGCCCCAGCATTTT. Encoded protein: CASSRNQPQHF. J is TRBJ1-5 and V is TRBV28; D call uncertain. V lost 5 bases, J lost 4 bases, and 3 bases lay in between. This CDR3 contains 11 residues. Germline V gives CDR1 MDHEN, CDR2 SYDVKM.

J is TRBJ2-5 and V is TRBV4-3; no clear D gene. The CDR3 consists of 13 residues. In germline, CDR1 is LGHNA, CDR2 YSLEER. V lost 1 base to trimming and J lost 5 bases, with 8 bases between them. The CDR3 here is CASSQVDGETQYF. CDR3 coding DNA: TGCGCCAGCAGCCAAGTAGATGGGGAGACCCAGTACTTC.

The genes are TRBV6-4 and TRBJ1-1, with 7 bases fitting TRBD1. Trimming at V came to 5 bases and at J to 5 bases, leaving 5 bases not matched to a gene. There are 13 residues in the CDR3. Germline V lookup: CDR1 MRHNA, CDR2 SNTAGT. CDR3 in amino acids: CASSRQGGTEAFF. CDR3 nucleotides: TGTGCCAGCAGTAGACAGGGAGGTACTGAAGCTTTCTTT.

The chain employs TRBV20-1 and TRBJ1-2; a possible D gene is TRBD1 (6 bases). CDR1 is DFQATT and CDR2 is SNEGSKA in the germline V gene (reference sequence). V was trimmed by 5 bases and J by 10 bases, leaving 14 bases between them. The CDR3 loop spans 11 amino acids. CDR3 sequence reads: CSASRTEIYTF. In DNA form, the CDR3 reads TGCAGTGCTTCGCGGACAGAGATCTACACCTTC.